Following are 16 T cell receptor beta chains from one sample sequenced in a study of identical twins. From the 5' RACE reads, TCRdb called clonotypes with MiXCR, one entry per CDR3 protein. Among 500,000 to 600,000 distinct CDR3 sequences listed, 20% to 25% were seen once. This sample was also put to use in a study of T cells expressing NK-cell markers.

The specimen was CD4+ T cells sorted from blood. The receptors stem from a woman younger than 35 in good health.

This clonotype came up a few times. The chain combines TRBV5-1 with TRBJ2-3; D is unclear. The germline V and J ends were trimmed by 0 bases and 8 bases, with 7 bases remaining between them. There are 12 residues in the CDR3. CDR1 and CDR2 from the germline V gene are SGHRS and YFSETQ. The CDR3: CASSLEVSTQYF. CDR3 DNA: TGCGCCAGCAGCTTGGAGGTATCTACGCAGTATTTT.

This clonotype was seen at least ten times. The V and J genes are TRBV20-1 and TRBJ2-4; D possibly corresponds to TRBD1 (7 bases). The CDR3 length is 17 residues. The germline CDR1 and CDR2 sequences are DFQATT and SNEGSKA (reference sequence). Between the trimmed V and J ends, which lost 4 bases and 0 bases, there was a span of 19 bases. This CDR3 is CSATGGQTLVAKNIQYF. CDR3 bases: TGCAGTGCTACCGGGGGACAGACCCTAGTAGCCAAAAACATTCAGTACTTC.

This clonotype occurred a few times. This chain connects TRBV29-1 to TRBJ1-2; no definite D call. Trimming took off 2 bases at V and 8 bases at J, with 18 bases between the two ends. This CDR3 has 14 amino acids. From germline, CDR1 is SQVTM and CDR2 ANQGSEA. The CDR3 here is CSVERAADQDGYTF. The DNA of the CDR3 is TGCAGCGTTGAACGGGCGGCGGACCAGGACGGCTACACCTTC. Based on the CDR3 plus reference TRBV29-1 and TRBJ1-2, the full variable domain is SAVISQKPSRDICQRGTSLTIQCQVDSQVTMMFWYRQQPGQSLTLIATANQGSEATYESGFVIDKFPISRPNLTFSTLTVSNMSPEDSSIYLCSVERAADQDGYTFGSGTRLTVV.

The V call is TRBV10-3, the J call TRBJ2-5; TRBD2 aligns across 11 bases. The CDR3 length is 16 residues. The V segment lost 1 base and the J segment 5 bases; nucleotides outside the gene matches: 6. Germline V gene data show CDR1 as ENHRY and CDR2 as SYGVKD. The CDR3 protein is CAISELASGRSETQYF. CDR3 coding DNA: TGTGCCATCAGTGAGTTGGCTAGCGGGAGGTCTGAGACCCAGTACTTC.

This chain joins TRBV6-1 and TRBJ2-2, with 7 bases that match TRBD1. The CDR3 contains 17 residues. The V segment lost 7 bases and the J segment 2 bases; nucleotides outside the gene matches: 13. Germline V lookup: CDR1 MNHNS, CDR2 SASEGT. CDR3 sequence (DNA): TGTGCCAGCACCCGAGCAGCGACAGGGTCTAACACCGGGGAGCTGTTTTTT. Protein: CASTRAATGSNTGELFF.

The V gene is TRBV7-2, the J gene TRBJ2-2; 8 nucleotides align to TRBD1. The length of the CDR3 is 15 residues. Unmatched junction bases numbered 8, after V lost 4 bases and J lost 7 bases. CDR1 is SGHTA and CDR2 is FQGNSA in the germline V gene. The CDR3 sequence is CASSWQGAIGGELFF. For the CDR3, the DNA is TGTGCCAGCAGCTGGCAGGGGGCTATAGGCGGGGAGCTGTTTTTT. The whole variable domain, filled in from reference TRBV7-2 and TRBJ2-2, reads GAGVSQSPSNKVTEKGKDVELRCDPISGHTALYWYRQSLGQGLEFLIYFQGNSAPDKSGLPSDRFSAERTGGSVSTLTIQRTQQEDSAVYLCASSWQGAIGGELFFGEGSRLTVL.

J is TRBJ1-6 and V is TRBV27; tentative D call: TRBD1 (6 bases). V shed 6 bases and J shed 6 bases, with 15 bases lying between them. The CDR3 has 15 amino acids. The germline V gene encodes CDR1 MNHEY and CDR2 SMNVEV (reference sequence). CDR3 loop: CASRYRQDANSPLHF. CDR3 nucleotide sequence: TGTGCCAGCAGATACCGACAGGACGCTAATTCACCCCTCCACTTT.

This clonotype was counted between two and nine times. The J gene is TRBJ2-3, the V gene TRBV7-7; no reliable D call. The V end lost 8 bases, the J end lost 5 bases, and 11 bases lay between the germline ends. This CDR3 is 12 amino acids long. CDR1 SSHAT and CDR2 FNYEAQ come from the germline V gene (reference sequence). CDR3 DNA sequence: TGTGCCAGCGCTAGGGCCGGAGATACGCAGTATTTT. Translated, it gives CASARAGDTQYF. Complete variable domain (other parts from reference TRBV7-7 and TRBJ2-3): GAGVSQSPRYKVTKRGQDVTLRCDPISSHATLYWYQQALGQGPEFLTYFNYEAQPDKSGLPSDRFSAERPEGSISTLTIQRTEQRDSAMYRCASARAGDTQYFGPGTRLTVL.

V and J are TRBV6-5 and TRBJ2-7, with 11 bases lining up with TRBD1. V gave up 6 bases and J gave up 7 bases; unmatched junction bases: 8. The CDR3 length is 14 residues. Germline assignment: CDR1 MNHEY and CDR2 SVGAGI. Here the CDR3 reads CASSYGQGAGEQYF. In nucleotides, the CDR3 is TGTGCCAGCAGCTACGGACAGGGGGCAGGGGAGCAGTACTTC.

The chain combines TRBV29-1 with TRBJ2-7; D perhaps matches TRBD1 (6 bases). CDR1 and CDR2 from the germline V gene are SQVTM and ANQGSEA. Between the trimmed V and J ends, which lost 3 bases and 3 bases, there was a span of 18 bases. The CDR3 is made up of 15 amino acids. The CDR3 loop reads CSVEKVGDTDYEQYF. CDR3 nucleotides: TGCAGCGTTGAGAAGGTGGGGGACACAGACTACGAGCAGTACTTC.

A few counts support this clonotype. This sequence joins TRBV20-1 and TRBJ2-7; 7 bases match TRBD2. Looked up from germline, CDR1 is DFQATT and CDR2 is SNEGSKA (reference sequence). The CDR3 sequence is 16 residues long. J was trimmed by 0 bases and V by 3 bases; bases with no gene match: 11. Written as DNA, the CDR3 is TGCAGTGCTAGTAATGTGGGAGGGATTCCCTCCTACGAGCAGTACTTC. This gives the protein CSASNVGGIPSYEQYF.

This clonotype was counted a few times. The chain employs TRBV5-6 and TRBJ2-1; D is undetermined. Per germline, CDR1 SGHDT and CDR2 YYEEEE. There are 17 residues in the CDR3. V dropped 0 bases and J dropped 0 bases, with 13 bases sitting between them. This chain's CDR3 is CASSLESGLSSYNEQFF. The CDR3, as DNA: TGTGCCAGCAGCTTGGAGTCCGGCCTAAGCTCCTACAATGAGCAGTTCTTC.

The rearrangement uses TRBV3-1 and TRBJ2-3; D is uncertain. CDR3 length equals 13 residues. Germline assignment: CDR1 LGHDT and CDR2 YNNKEL (reference sequence). The V end lost 4 bases, the J end lost 4 bases, and 9 bases lay between the germline ends. CDR3 sequence reads: CASSRAPPDTQYF. In DNA, the CDR3 is TGTGCCAGCAGCCGGGCCCCGCCAGATACGCAGTATTTT.

This clonotype came up many times. This sequence joins TRBV9 and TRBJ2-5; the match to TRBD2 covers 14 bases. CDR1 is SGDLS, CDR2 YYNGEE, per germline. V shed 3 bases and J 4 bases; nucleotides not matched to a gene: 2. This CDR3 contains 15 residues. Here the CDR3 DNA reads TGTGCCAGCAGCGCCGGACTAGCGGGAGGAGAGACCCAGTACTTC. Encoded protein: CASSAGLAGGETQYF.

The chain couples TRBV27 to TRBJ2-2, with TRBD1 identical over 10 bases. The CDR3 spans 17 residues. CDR1 and CDR2 from the germline V gene are MNHEY and SMNVEV (reference sequence). With V trimmed by 5 bases and J by 6 bases, 12 bases remained unmatched. The CDR3 spells CASSPSRQGASPGELFF. CDR3 DNA: TGTGCCAGCAGTCCCTCCCGACAGGGGGCGAGCCCCGGGGAGCTGTTTTTT.

The chain recombines TRBV20-1 with TRBJ2-1; perhaps TRBD2 as D (6 bases). Trimming removed 3 bases from V and 0 bases from J, with 12 bases in between. CDR1 and CDR2 (germline): DFQATT, SNEGSKA (reference sequence). The CDR3 has 15 amino acids. The DNA for the CDR3 is TGCAGTGCTAGTACTGCGGGAAGCTCCTACAATGAGCAGTTCTTC. It encodes CSASTAGSSYNEQFF.